Shown below are 2 T cell receptor beta chains from a single sample sequenced in a study of shared clonotypes between healthy human individuals. Repertoires were generated with immunoSEQ multiplex PCR, while TCRdb's copy carries only in-frame clones and drops some. The sample carries 1.5 million to 1.9 million clones, 95% to 99% recorded once. The sequencing sample was made of naive CD4+ T cells sorted from blood. Subset in this sample: CD45RA+ positively selected. The receptors originated from a man younger than 45 in good health.

The chain carries TRBV5-4 and TRBJ1-5, with TRBD1 as a possible D gene (6 bases). The CDR3 is 15 residues long. Trimming took 0 bases from V and 7 from J, leaving 14 bases between them. The germline V gene has CDR1 SGHNT and CDR2 YYREEE (reference sequence). Written as DNA, the CDR3 is TGTGCCAGCAGCTTGGGCGGGGGGCAAGAGCAGCCCCAGCATTTT. It encodes CASSLGGGQEQPQHF.

DNA of the CDR3: TGTGCCAGCAGTTTTCGAGACATACGAACAGATACGCAGTATTTT. Encoded protein: CASSFRDIRTDTQYF. The rearrangement joins TRBV28 to TRBJ2-3; D call uncertain. The V end was cut by 3 bases, the J end by 3 bases, with 13 bases between. Germline loops: CDR1 MDHEN, CDR2 SYDVKM. This CDR3 is built from 15 residues. The full variable domain, rest sourced from reference TRBV28 and TRBJ2-3, is DVKVTQSSRYLVKRTGEKVFLECVQDMDHENMFWYRQDPGLGLRLIYFSYDVKMKEKGDIPEGYSVSREKKERFSLILESASTNQTSMYLCASSFRDIRTDTQYFGPGTRLTVL.